Listed below are T cell receptor beta chains from one sample, sequenced in a study of T cell repertoires in cytomegalovirus infection. TCRdb recomputed calls from the reads with MiXCR, one row per CDR3 protein. The table lists 350,000 to 550,000 distinct CDR3 sequences, approximately 30% of them singletons. Specimen: PBMCs. The receptor set was obtained from a human donor in good health (CMV status not recorded). Some clones in this sample may be carry-over from other donors' samples. Each CDR3 is given with its conserved first and last residue. The order of the fields is clone size, D gene, J gene, V gene, CDR3 protein, CDR3 DNA. A D gene is named only where the DNA matches it firmly. Where a row states a size, it is once, few, many or the class of an expanded clone; other rows omit it.

clone size: few; D gene: NA; J gene: TRBJ1-4; V gene: TRBV14; CDR3 protein: CASSQGSGGRRLGKLFF; CDR3 DNA: TGTGCCAGCAGCCAAGGGTCGGGCGGCAGGAGACTCGGAAAACTGTTTTTT
clone size: many; D gene: NA; J gene: TRBJ1-2; V gene: TRBV7-2; CDR3 protein: CASSFDQNYGYTF; CDR3 DNA: TGTGCCAGCAGCTTTGACCAGAACTATGGCTACACCTTC
clone size: NA; D gene: NA; J gene: TRBJ2-7; V gene: TRBV20-1; CDR3 protein: CSHPGNNYEQYF; CDR3 DNA: TGCTCGCATCCGGGGAACAACTACGAGCAGTACTTC
clone size: NA; D gene: NA; J gene: TRBJ1-1; V gene: TRBV12-3/TRBV12-4; CDR3 protein: CASSLANGVKNTEAFF; CDR3 DNA: TGTGCCAGCAGTTTAGCGAACGGGGTCAAGAACACTGAAGCTTTCTTT
clone size: NA; D gene: NA; J gene: TRBJ1-5; V gene: TRBV2; CDR3 protein: CASKAAGQPQHF; CDR3 DNA: TGTGCCAGCAAGGCCGCCGGTCAGCCCCAGCATTTT
clone size: NA; D gene: NA; J gene: TRBJ1-1; V gene: TRBV6-5; CDR3 protein: CASSFTGFWCTEAFF; CDR3 DNA: TGTGCCAGCAGTTTCACAGGGTTCTGGTGCACTGAAGCTTTCTTT
clone size: many; D gene: TRBD2; J gene: TRBJ2-7; V gene: TRBV7-2; CDR3 protein: CASRRHSGGFGYEQYF; CDR3 DNA: TGTGCCAGCAGGAGGCATAGCGGGGGATTCGGGTACGAGCAGTACTTC
clone size: many; D gene: TRBD1; J gene: TRBJ2-7; V gene: TRBV6-6; CDR3 protein: CASSFLTGGGSEQYF; CDR3 DNA: TGTGCCAGCAGTTTTCTTACAGGGGGAGGTTCCGAGCAGTACTTC
clone size: many; D gene: TRBD1; J gene: TRBJ2-1; V gene: TRBV7-6; CDR3 protein: CASSLTSDRGAYNEQFF; CDR3 DNA: TGTGCCAGCAGCTTGACCTCCGACAGGGGGGCCTACAATGAGCAGTTCTTC
clone size: few; D gene: NA; J gene: TRBJ1-5; V gene: TRBV7-9; CDR3 protein: CASSPHRELGPTYSNQPQHF; CDR3 DNA: TGTGCCAGCAGCCCTCACCGCGAGCTGGGCCCCACTTATAGCAATCAGCCCCAGCATTTT
clone size: NA; D gene: NA; J gene: TRBJ1-3; V gene: TRBV25-1; CDR3 protein: CASSEFRAAGNTIYF; CDR3 DNA: TGTGCCAGCAGTGAATTCAGGGCGGCTGGAAACACCATATATTTT
clone size: few; D gene: NA; J gene: TRBJ2-7; V gene: TRBV28; CDR3 protein: CASSLWVGSSYEQYF; CDR3 DNA: TGTGCCAGCAGTTTATGGGTGGGGAGCTCCTACGAGCAGTACTTC
clone size: few; D gene: NA; J gene: TRBJ1-2; V gene: TRBV5-6; CDR3 protein: CASNRPGGYGYTF; CDR3 DNA: TGTGCCAGCAACCGACCCGGGGGCTATGGCTACACCTTC
clone size: few; D gene: NA; J gene: TRBJ1-1; V gene: TRBV7-9; CDR3 protein: CASSSLPNTEAFF; CDR3 DNA: TGTGCCAGCAGCTCTCTTCCGAACACTGAAGCTTTCTTT
clone size: NA; D gene: TRBD1; J gene: TRBJ1-3; V gene: TRBV9; CDR3 protein: CASSNAWRGTTGAPGNTIYF; CDR3 DNA: TGTGCCAGCAGCAACGCCTGGAGGGGGACTACAGGGGCGCCCGGAAACACCATATATTTT
clone size: NA; D gene: NA; J gene: TRBJ2-3; V gene: TRBV7-4; CDR3 protein: CASSLVWGADTQYF; CDR3 DNA: TGTGCCAGCAGCTTAGTTTGGGGCGCAGATACGCAGTATTTT
clone size: NA; D gene: TRBD1; J gene: TRBJ2-7; V gene: TRBV7-3; CDR3 protein: CASSLAGTGEAYEQYF; CDR3 DNA: TGTGCCAGCAGCTTAGCCGGGACAGGGGAGGCCTACGAGCAGTACTTC
clone size: many; D gene: NA; J gene: TRBJ2-5; V gene: TRBV6-8; CDR3 protein: CASWITQYF; CDR3 DNA: TGTGCCAGCTGGATCACCCAGTACTTC
clone size: few; D gene: TRBD1; J gene: TRBJ1-4; V gene: TRBV12-3/TRBV12-4; CDR3 protein: CASSPPGTGGILFF; CDR3 DNA: TGTGCCAGCAGTCCACCCGGGACAGGGGGCATTTTGTTTTTT
clone size: NA; D gene: NA; J gene: TRBJ2-7; V gene: TRBV12-3/TRBV12-4; CDR3 protein: CASSPGRAGSYEQYF; CDR3 DNA: TGTGCCAGCAGCCCCGGGCGAGCTGGGTCCTACGAGCAGTACTTC
clone size: once; D gene: TRBD2; J gene: TRBJ2-5; V gene: TRBV7-6; CDR3 protein: CASSFNSGGPQEAQYF; CDR3 DNA: TGTGCCAGCAGCTTCAATAGCGGGGGGCCTCAAGAGGCCCAGTACTTC
clone size: NA; D gene: NA; J gene: TRBJ1-2; V gene: TRBV20-1; CDR3 protein: CSARDTAKNYGYTF; CDR3 DNA: TGCAGTGCTAGAGATACAGCGAAAAACTATGGCTACACCTTC
clone size: many; D gene: NA; J gene: TRBJ1-3; V gene: TRBV7-2; CDR3 protein: CASSFRTQGMSSGNTIYF; CDR3 DNA: TGTGCCAGCAGCTTCCGGACACAGGGCATGAGCTCTGGAAACACCATATATTTT
clone size: few; D gene: NA; J gene: TRBJ1-2; V gene: TRBV20-1; CDR3 protein: CSVPLAPGYGYTF; CDR3 DNA: TGCAGTGTCCCTCTAGCCCCAGGCTATGGCTACACCTTC
clone size: NA; D gene: TRBD1; J gene: TRBJ1-5; V gene: TRBV20-1; CDR3 protein: CMAQDRETQPQHF; CDR3 DNA: TGCATGGCTCAGGACAGGGAAACGCAGCCCCAGCATTTT
clone size: few; D gene: TRBD1; J gene: TRBJ1-6; V gene: TRBV6-5; CDR3 protein: CASSGTGKSPLHF; CDR3 DNA: TGTGCCAGCTCGGGGACAGGGAAATCACCCCTCCACTTT
clone size: NA; D gene: NA; J gene: TRBJ2-2; V gene: TRBV4-3; CDR3 protein: CASSLLPGTGELFF; CDR3 DNA: TGCGCCAGCAGCCTCCTCCCGGGCACCGGGGAGCTGTTTTTT
clone size: NA; D gene: NA; J gene: TRBJ1-1; V gene: TRBV20-1; CDR3 protein: CSARGGDLWAFF; CDR3 DNA: TGCAGTGCTAGGGGGGGGGACCTATGGGCTTTCTTT